A selection of T cell receptor beta chains follows, all from one sample in a study of tumor-infiltrating lymphocytes in primary liver carcinoma. TCRdb analysed the multiplex PCR reads with MiXCR anew, one entry per CDR3 protein. The sample holds some 20,000 distinct CDR3 sequences; 60% to 80% are singletons and the top ten take about 43%. Sequencing was carried out using liver tumor tissue from sampling region 4. The receptors come from a woman aged 25-40 years with primary liver carcinoma and hepatitis B virus infection. CDR3s include the opening cysteine and the closing phenylalanine or tryptophan. The order of the fields is J gene, V gene, D gene, clone size, CDR3 DNA, CDR3 protein. A D gene is named only where the DNA matches it firmly. Clone sizes are given selectively: once, few, many, or a class where the clone is expanded.

j_call: TRBJ1-2
v_call: TRBV10-3
d_call: -
clone_size: -
cdr3_nt: TGTGTCATCAACCGGGGGAATATAGAGAGTGGCTACACCTTC
cdr3_aa: CVINRGNIESGYTF

j_call: TRBJ2-2
v_call: TRBV11-1
d_call: TRBD2
clone_size: -
cdr3_nt: TGTGCCAGCAGCGGGATTATGGCGGGAGTGTCCGGGGAGTTGTTTTTT
cdr3_aa: CASSGIMAGVSGELFF

j_call: TRBJ2-3
v_call: TRBV11-3
d_call: -
clone_size: -
cdr3_nt: TGTGCCGGCGGCTTAGATGGGCCCACAGATAGGCAGTATTTT
cdr3_aa: CAGGLDGPTDRQYF

j_call: TRBJ1-1
v_call: TRBV30
d_call: -
clone_size: -
cdr3_nt: TGTGCCTGGAAATTTTACAGGGCTGAAGTTTTCTTT
cdr3_aa: CAWKFYRAEVFF

j_call: TRBJ2-2
v_call: TRBV5-6
d_call: -
clone_size: -
cdr3_nt: TGTGCCAGCAGCTTGACACACAGAGTCACCCGGGAGCTGTATTTT
cdr3_aa: CASSLTHRVTRELYF

j_call: TRBJ2-1
v_call: TRBV11-2
d_call: -
clone_size: -
cdr3_nt: TGTGCCGGTAGCTCCCCGGGGAGCTGGGAGGCCCAGTTCTTC
cdr3_aa: CAGSSPGSWEAQFF

j_call: TRBJ2-7
v_call: TRBV5-6
d_call: TRBD2
clone_size: medium-sized
cdr3_nt: TGTGCCAGCAGCCTCACTAGCGGGAGTGCCTACGAGCAGTACTTC
cdr3_aa: CASSLTSGSAYEQYF

j_call: TRBJ2-2
v_call: TRBV11-1
d_call: TRBD2
clone_size: many
cdr3_nt: TGTGCCAGCAGCTTAGGGACTAGCCCCACCGGGGAGCTGTTTTTT
cdr3_aa: CASSLGTSPTGELFF

j_call: TRBJ2-2
v_call: TRBV6-5
d_call: TRBD1
clone_size: -
cdr3_nt: TGTGCCAGCAGTACGCGGACAGGATTCTCCGGGGAGCTGTTTTTT
cdr3_aa: CASSTRTGFSGELFF

j_call: TRBJ2-3
v_call: TRBV5-4
d_call: -
clone_size: -
cdr3_nt: TGTGTCAGCAGCGTAGACGGACACTCTCCACCCACAGATATGCAGTATTTT
cdr3_aa: CVSSVDGHSPPTDMQYF

j_call: TRBJ1-1
v_call: TRBV11-1
d_call: -
clone_size: -
cdr3_nt: TGTGCCAGCAGCTTCCGGCTGATCACTGAGGCTCTCTTT
cdr3_aa: CASSFRLITEALF

j_call: TRBJ2-3
v_call: TRBV7-9
d_call: TRBD2
clone_size: -
cdr3_nt: TGTGCCAGCAGCTTAGGACGTTCTAGCGGCAGCATAGATACGCAGTATTTT
cdr3_aa: CASSLGRSSGSIDTQYF

j_call: TRBJ2-7
v_call: TRBV28
d_call: -
clone_size: -
cdr3_nt: TGTGCCAGCGGGAGATGGCGTGGCTACGAGCAGTACTTC
cdr3_aa: CASGRWRGYEQYF

j_call: TRBJ2-3
v_call: TRBV11-2
d_call: TRBD1
clone_size: -
cdr3_nt: TGTGCAAGCAACCGGACGCGACAGGGAATGGGAGATACGCAGTATTTT
cdr3_aa: CASNRTRQGMGDTQYF

j_call: TRBJ2-7
v_call: TRBV11-2
d_call: -
clone_size: few
cdr3_nt: TGTACCAGCATCCCCGGGAACACGTACGAGCAGTACTTC
cdr3_aa: CTSIPGNTYEQYF

j_call: TRBJ2-3
v_call: TRBV11-3
d_call: -
clone_size: -
cdr3_nt: TGTGCAAGCATCTTAGATGGGCCCACAGATACACAGTATTTT
cdr3_aa: CASILDGPTDTQYF

j_call: TRBJ2-1
v_call: TRBV28
d_call: TRBD1
clone_size: -
cdr3_nt: TGTGCCAGTAGATCCGGGACAGGGGAGGTTATTGAGCAGATCTTC
cdr3_aa: CASRSGTGEVIEQIF

j_call: TRBJ2-5
v_call: TRBV11-2
d_call: -
clone_size: -
cdr3_nt: TGTGCCAGTAGCGCTCCAGGGGTAAAGACCCAGTACTTC
cdr3_aa: CASSAPGVKTQYF

j_call: TRBJ2-7
v_call: TRBV4-3
d_call: -
clone_size: -
cdr3_nt: TGCGCCAGCCGCCAAGATCGATGGACGGGGCGGGGGCAGTACTTC
cdr3_aa: CASRQDRWTGRGQYF

j_call: TRBJ2-7
v_call: TRBV4-3
d_call: -
clone_size: -
cdr3_nt: TGCGCCAACAGCCAAGCCGTGACGGGTCACATTAGCTACGAGCAGTACTTC
cdr3_aa: CANSQAVTGHISYEQYF

j_call: TRBJ2-1
v_call: TRBV11-3
d_call: -
clone_size: -
cdr3_nt: TGTGCAAGCAGCTTAGATCTGCCAGGGAGCTCCTACAATGAACAGTTCTTC
cdr3_aa: CASSLDLPGSSYNEQFF

j_call: TRBJ2-7
v_call: TRBV6-5
d_call: -
clone_size: few
cdr3_nt: TGTGCCTGCGGTGAGGAGGCCGAGCAGTACTTC
cdr3_aa: CACGEEAEQYF

j_call: TRBJ2-5
v_call: TRBV29-1
d_call: -
clone_size: -
cdr3_nt: TGCAGCGTGGAAACCGGAAGGGGAGTGAGGGAAACCCGGTACTTC
cdr3_aa: CSVETGRGVRETRYF

j_call: TRBJ2-5
v_call: TRBV29-1
d_call: TRBD1
clone_size: many
cdr3_nt: TGCGGCGTCGTCAGTTGGACAGGGGAGACCCAGTACTTC
cdr3_aa: CGVVSWTGETQYF

j_call: TRBJ2-2
v_call: TRBV11-2
d_call: -
clone_size: -
cdr3_nt: TGTGCCAGCAGCCCACGGGTGAGAGGGATATCCGGGGAGCTGTTTTTT
cdr3_aa: CASSPRVRGISGELFF

j_call: TRBJ2-5
v_call: TRBV4-1
d_call: TRBD1
clone_size: once
cdr3_nt: TGTGCCAGCAGCCAGGGGACAGCCTACCATGGGACCCAGTACTTC
cdr3_aa: CASSQGTAYHGTQYF

j_call: TRBJ2-5
v_call: TRBV11-2
d_call: -
clone_size: -
cdr3_nt: TGTGTCATTAGCTTAGGGTTAGAGACCCAGTACTTC
cdr3_aa: CVISLGLETQYF

j_call: TRBJ1-5
v_call: TRBV4-1
d_call: -
clone_size: -
cdr3_nt: TGCGCTAGCAGCTTCCAACATTCCAGGAATGATCAGCCCCAGCATTTT
cdr3_aa: CASSFQHSRNDQPQHF

j_call: TRBJ1-2
v_call: TRBV29-1
d_call: -
clone_size: -
cdr3_nt: TGCAGCGTTGTCCACTGTGGTGGCGGCTACATCTTC
cdr3_aa: CSVVHCGGGYIF

j_call: TRBJ2-7
v_call: TRBV12-3/TRBV12-4
d_call: -
clone_size: -
cdr3_nt: TGTGCGAGCCTACAATCAAGTACACAGGGTTACGAGCAGTACTTC
cdr3_aa: CASLQSSTQGYEQYF

j_call: TRBJ1-1
v_call: TRBV11-1
d_call: -
clone_size: few
cdr3_nt: TGTGCCAGCAGCTTCCGGCTGAACACTGGGGCTTTCTTC
cdr3_aa: CASSFRLNTGAFF

j_call: TRBJ1-1
v_call: TRBV13
d_call: -
clone_size: -
cdr3_nt: TGTGCCAGCAGCTTAGGAGGGTTTGATATTGGGGGCACTGAGGATTTCTTT
cdr3_aa: CASSLGGFDIGGTEDFF

j_call: TRBJ2-5
v_call: TRBV11-1
d_call: TRBD1
clone_size: many
cdr3_nt: TGTGCCAGCAGCTGGGCAGGGGGCACTGGGACCCAGTACTTC
cdr3_aa: CASSWAGGTGTQYF

j_call: TRBJ1-6
v_call: TRBV5-4
d_call: -
clone_size: -
cdr3_nt: -
cdr3_aa: CASSPWAGGNSPLYF

j_call: TRBJ1-4
v_call: TRBV11-2
d_call: -
clone_size: -
cdr3_nt: TGTGCCAGCAGCCCCTGGTCAGGAAAACTGTTTTTT
cdr3_aa: CASSPWSGKLFF

j_call: TRBJ2-3
v_call: TRBV19
d_call: -
clone_size: many
cdr3_nt: TGTGCCAGTAGTATCCAGGCGGGTTTCTTCACAGATACGCAGTATTTT
cdr3_aa: CASSIQAGFFTDTQYF

j_call: TRBJ2-2
v_call: TRBV25-1
d_call: -
clone_size: -
cdr3_nt: TGTGCCCTTCATGGCGCTTCGCCTTACACCGGGGAGCTGTTTTTT
cdr3_aa: CALHGASPYTGELFF

j_call: TRBJ1-1
v_call: TRBV29-1
d_call: TRBD1
clone_size: -
cdr3_nt: TGTAGTATCGAGACAGGGAGCACTGAAGCTTTCTTT
cdr3_aa: CSIETGSTEAFF

j_call: TRBJ2-7
v_call: TRBV14
d_call: -
clone_size: -
cdr3_nt: TGTGCCAGCAACCAGGCGGCGGGGACTGACTATGAGCAGCACTTC
cdr3_aa: CASNQAAGTDYEQHF

j_call: TRBJ2-3
v_call: TRBV11-2
d_call: -
clone_size: once
cdr3_nt: TGTGCCAGCAGCCTACAGTGGGGAGATTTGCAATATTTT
cdr3_aa: CASSLQWGDLQYF

j_call: TRBJ1-5
v_call: TRBV5-6
d_call: -
clone_size: once
cdr3_nt: TGTGCAAGCAGCGCATGGGGCAGCAATCAGCCCCAGCATTTT
cdr3_aa: CASSAWGSNQPQHF

j_call: TRBJ2-7
v_call: TRBV11-2
d_call: TRBD1
clone_size: -
cdr3_nt: TGTATCAGGATCTTGGCCCGGGACAGGCAGTACTTC
cdr3_aa: CIRILARDRQYF

j_call: TRBJ2-7
v_call: TRBV4-3
d_call: -
clone_size: -
cdr3_nt: TGCGCCAGCAGCCAAGCTGTGACGAGGGGTCATATTAGCTATGGGCAGTACTTC
cdr3_aa: CASSQAVTRGHISYGQYF

j_call: TRBJ2-7
v_call: TRBV6-1
d_call: -
clone_size: -
cdr3_nt: TGTGCCAGCAGTCAATGGATTTTCTATGAGCATTACTTC
cdr3_aa: CASSQWIFYEHYF

j_call: TRBJ2-7
v_call: TRBV11-2
d_call: -
clone_size: once
cdr3_nt: TGTGCCAGCAACCCTAACATGAACTCCTACGAGCAGTACTTC
cdr3_aa: CASNPNMNSYEQYF

j_call: TRBJ1-1
v_call: TRBV28
d_call: -
clone_size: -
cdr3_nt: TGTGCCAGCAGGCACAGGGTTATGAACACCGAAGCTTTCTTT
cdr3_aa: CASRHRVMNTEAFF

j_call: TRBJ2-7
v_call: TRBV7-8
d_call: -
clone_size: -
cdr3_nt: TGTGCCAGCAGCTTAGTTCTATACCACGAGCAGTACTTC
cdr3_aa: CASSLVLYHEQYF

j_call: TRBJ2-7
v_call: TRBV28
d_call: -
clone_size: -
cdr3_nt: TGTGCCAGCAGGGACACGGGGAGCTCCTACAAGCAGTACTTC
cdr3_aa: CASRDTGSSYKQYF